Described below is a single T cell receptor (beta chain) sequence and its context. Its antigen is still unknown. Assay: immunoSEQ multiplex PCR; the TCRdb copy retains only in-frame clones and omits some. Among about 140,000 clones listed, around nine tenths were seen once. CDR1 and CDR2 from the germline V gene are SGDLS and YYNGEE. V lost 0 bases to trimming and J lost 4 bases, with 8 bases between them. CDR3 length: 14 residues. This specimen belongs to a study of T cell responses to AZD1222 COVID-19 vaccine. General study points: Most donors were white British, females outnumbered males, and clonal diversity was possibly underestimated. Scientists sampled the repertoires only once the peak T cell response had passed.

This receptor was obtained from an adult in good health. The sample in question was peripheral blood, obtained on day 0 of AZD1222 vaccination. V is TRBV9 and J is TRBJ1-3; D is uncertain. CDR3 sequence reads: CASSVGGIGNTIYF. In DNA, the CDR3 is TGTGCCAGCAGCGTAGGGGGAATAGGAAACACCATATATTTT.